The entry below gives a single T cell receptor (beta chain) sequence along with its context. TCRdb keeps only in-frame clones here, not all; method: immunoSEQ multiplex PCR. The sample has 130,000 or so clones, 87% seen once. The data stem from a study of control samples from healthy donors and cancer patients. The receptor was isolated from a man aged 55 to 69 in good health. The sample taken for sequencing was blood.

CDR3 amino acids: CARPPTSRIGETQYF. The CDR3 DNA is TGTGCCAGACCCCCGACTAGTAGGATCGGAGAGACCCAGTACTTC. The gene calls are TRBV19 and TRBJ2-5; tentatively, D is TRBD2 (6 bases). V lost 9 bases to trimming and J lost 4 bases, with 21 bases between them. Per the germline V gene, CDR1 is LNHDA and CDR2 is SQIVND (reference sequence). The CDR3 runs 15 residues.